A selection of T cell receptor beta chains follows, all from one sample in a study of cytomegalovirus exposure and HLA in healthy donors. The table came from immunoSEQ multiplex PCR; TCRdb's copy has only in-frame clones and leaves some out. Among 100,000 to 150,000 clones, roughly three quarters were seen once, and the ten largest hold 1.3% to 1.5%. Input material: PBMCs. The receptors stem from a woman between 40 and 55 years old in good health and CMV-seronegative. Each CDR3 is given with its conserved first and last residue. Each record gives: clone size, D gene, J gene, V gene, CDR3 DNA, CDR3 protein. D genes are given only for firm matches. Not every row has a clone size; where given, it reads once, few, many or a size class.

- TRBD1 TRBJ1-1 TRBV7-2 TGTGCCAGCAGAATGGACAGGGGGGGAGGCACTGAAGCTTTCTTT CASRMDRGGGTEAFF
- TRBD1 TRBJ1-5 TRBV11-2 TGTGCCAGCAGCAGGGACAGGGGAGCAGGGCAGCCCCAGCATTTT CASSRDRGAGQPQHF
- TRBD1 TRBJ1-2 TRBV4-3 TGCGCCAGCAGCCAGCGACAGGGGGCGGGCTATGGCTACACCTTC CASSQRQGAGYGYTF
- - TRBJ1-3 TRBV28 TGTGCCAGCAGTAAAACCGGGAGCTCTGGAAACACCATATATTTT CASSKTGSSGNTIYF
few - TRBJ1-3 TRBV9 TGTGCCAGCAGCGGCAGGGCATCTGGAAACACCATATATTTT CASSGRASGNTIYF
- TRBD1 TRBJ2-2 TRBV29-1 TGCAGCGTTGTAGGACAGGGGGCCTTAACTGGCGGGGAGCTGTTTTTT CSVVGQGALTGGELFF
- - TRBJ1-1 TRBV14 TGTGCCAGCAGCACGCGGGGGGGGAACACTGAAGCTTTCTTT CASSTRGGNTEAFF
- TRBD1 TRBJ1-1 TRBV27 TGTGCCAGCAGTTCCCCCGGGACAGGGGGAATCACTGAAGCTTTCTTT CASSSPGTGGITEAFF
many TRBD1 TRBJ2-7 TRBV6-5 TGTGCCAGCAATGCCGGGACAGGGACCTACGAGCAGTACTTC CASNAGTGTYEQYF
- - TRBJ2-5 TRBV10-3 TGTGCCATCAGTGAGGCCCCACGAGGAAGTGAGCAGTACTTC CAISEAPRGSEQYF
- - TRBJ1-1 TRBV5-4 TGTGCCAGCAGCTTACGGGGGGGGAACACTGAAGCTTTCTTT CASSLRGGNTEAFF
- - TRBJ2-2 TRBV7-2 TGTGCCAGCAGTCGTAACACCGGGGAGCTGTTTTTT CASSRNTGELFF
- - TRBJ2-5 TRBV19 TGTGCCACTAAAGGCGGGGGCGAGAGGGGGACCCAGTACTTC CATKGGGERGTQYF
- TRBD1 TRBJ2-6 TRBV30 TGTGCCTGGGGAGGGGCAGGGGGCGCCTCTGGGGCCAACGTCCTGACTTTC CAWGGAGGASGANVLTF
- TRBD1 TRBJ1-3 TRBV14 TGTGCCAGCAGCCAAGTGCGAATCGGGACAGTTCGTAACACCATATATTTT CASSQVRIGTVRNTIYF
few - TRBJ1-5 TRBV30 TGTGCCTGGTCCCGGGGGGGACTTAGCAATCAGCCCCAGCATTTT CAWSRGGLSNQPQHF
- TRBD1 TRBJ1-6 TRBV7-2 TGTGCCAGCAGCTCTCGGACAGGAAGAGTATCCCTCCACTTT CASSSRTGRVSLHF
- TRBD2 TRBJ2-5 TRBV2 TGTGCCAGCAGTGTACCTCGACTAGCACCAGACCAAGAGACCCAGTACTTC CASSVPRLAPDQETQYF
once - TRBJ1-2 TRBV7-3 TGTGCCAGCAGCTTATCGGGATACTCTAACTATGGCTACACCTTC CASSLSGYSNYGYTF
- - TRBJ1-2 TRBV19 TGTGCCAGTAGAGACAGCCCCTTGGGTTATGGCTACACCTTC CASRDSPLGYGYTF
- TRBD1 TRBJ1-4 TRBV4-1 TGCGCCAGCAGCCAAGAGGGACAGAATAATGAAAAACTGTTTTTT CASSQEGQNNEKLFF
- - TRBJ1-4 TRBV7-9 TGTGCCAACGGGGGGGTGGGTGAAAAACTGTTTTTT CANGGVGEKLFF
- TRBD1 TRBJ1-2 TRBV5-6 TGTGCCAGCAGCTCGGCTCTGACAGGGGGATATTTCGGTGGCTACACCTTC CASSSALTGGYFGGYTF
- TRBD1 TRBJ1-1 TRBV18 TGTGCCAGCTCACCACGACAGGGATACACTGAAGCTTTCTTT CASSPRQGYTEAFF
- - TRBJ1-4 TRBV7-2 TGTGCCAGCAGCGAAAAATCAGGGTATGAAAAACTGTTTTTT CASSEKSGYEKLFF
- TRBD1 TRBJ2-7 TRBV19 TGTGCCAGTAGTATCGGGACAGGTTATTCCTACGAGCAGTACTTC CASSIGTGYSYEQYF
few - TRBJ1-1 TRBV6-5 TGTGCCAGCAGCTCCTTGGGCGTCCGTACTGAAGCTTTCTTT CASSSLGVRTEAFF
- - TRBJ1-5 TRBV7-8 TGTGCCACCAAGGCAGGGGCGAGCAATCAGCCCCAGCATTTT CATKAGASNQPQHF
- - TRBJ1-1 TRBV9 TGTGCCAGCAGCGGAGTCGGGAGCCGGGGCACTGAAGCTTTCTTT CASSGVGSRGTEAFF
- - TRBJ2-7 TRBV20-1 TGCAGTGCAACGAGAACCTACGAGCAGTACTTC CSATRTYEQYF
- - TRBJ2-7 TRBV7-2 TGTGCCAGCAGCTACGACACGCCGAAGCAGTACTTC CASSYDTPKQYF
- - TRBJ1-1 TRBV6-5 TGTGCCGGCAGTTACTCCGCACAGTCGAACACTGAAGCTTTCTTT CAGSYSAQSNTEAFF
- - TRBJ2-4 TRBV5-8 TGTGCCAGCAGCGCCCAGGGGCAGGCCAAAAACATTCAGTACTTC CASSAQGQAKNIQYF
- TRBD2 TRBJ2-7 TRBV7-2 TGTGCCAGCAGCCATCGAGCGGGGACTCTCTACGAGCAGTACTTC CASSHRAGTLYEQYF
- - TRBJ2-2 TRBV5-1 TGCGCCAGCAGCCTCCAGGGGGGCGGCGGGGAGCTGTTTTTT CASSLQGGGGELFF
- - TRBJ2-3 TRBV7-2 TGTGCCAGCAGCTTCTCCTCTAGCACAGATACGCAGTATTTT CASSFSSSTDTQYF
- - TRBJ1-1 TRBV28 TGTGCCAGCAATATGGGGGGTACCACTGAAGCTTTCTTT CASNMGGTTEAFF
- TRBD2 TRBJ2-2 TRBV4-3 TGCGCCAGCAGCCAAGAGGGGACTAGTTGGGCCGGGGAGCTGTTTTTT CASSQEGTSWAGELFF
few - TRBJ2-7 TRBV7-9 TGTTCCAGCAGCTTAGCGCACGGACTTAGCTCCTACGAGCAGTACTTC CSSSLAHGLSSYEQYF
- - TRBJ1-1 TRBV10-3 TGTGCCATCAGTAACAGTAACACTGAAGCTTTCTTT CAISNSNTEAFF
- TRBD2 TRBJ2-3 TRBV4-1 TGCGCCAGCAGCCGGCCTCGACTAGCGGGGGAAGATACGCAGTATTTT CASSRPRLAGEDTQYF
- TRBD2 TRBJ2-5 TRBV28 TGTGCCAGCAGGTTAGCGGGGAGAGAGACCCAGTACTTC CASRLAGRETQYF
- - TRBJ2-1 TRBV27 TGTGCCAGCAGCCACCCCTCAGAAAAGAAATACAATGAGCAGTTCTTC CASSHPSEKKYNEQFF
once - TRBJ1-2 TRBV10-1 TGCGCCAGCAGTGAGAGAGCAGGTCCCTATGGCTACACCTTC CASSERAGPYGYTF
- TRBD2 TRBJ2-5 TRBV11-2 TGTGCCAGCAGCTTTGCTAGCGGGGGCCATAAAGAGACCCAGTACTTC CASSFASGGHKETQYF
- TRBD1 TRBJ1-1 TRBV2 TGTGCCAGCATTTCGACAGGGCAACACACTGAAGCTTTCTTT CASISTGQHTEAFF
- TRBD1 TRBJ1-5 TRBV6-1 TGTGCCAGCAGTGTCTCCGGGACAGGGGGTACCTTTCTTGATCAGCCCCAGCATTTT CASSVSGTGGTFLDQPQHF
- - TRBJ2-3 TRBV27 TGTGCCAGCAGTCACGTTAGGGGGAACACAGATACGCAGTATTTT CASSHVRGNTDTQYF
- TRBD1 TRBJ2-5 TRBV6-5 TGTGCCAGCAGTCCCGACAGGGTAACCCAAGAGACCCAGTACTTC CASSPDRVTQETQYF